The text below deals with one T cell receptor (beta chain). Sequenced by immunoSEQ multiplex PCR; TCRdb stores in-frame clones only, minus some. Among 64,000 or so clones, approximately 91% were seen once, and the ten largest hold less than 2%. This CDR3 comprises 15 residues. J lost 3 bases, V lost 5 bases, and 6 bases had no gene match. The germline gives CDR1 WNHNN, CDR2 SYGVQD (reference sequence). This record belongs to a study of blood T cell repertoires in COVID-19. The origin of this receptor is a human donor in a cohort sampled during active COVID-19. The V call is TRBV10-1, the J call TRBJ2-3; 9 nucleotides align to TRBD2. The sample taken for sequencing was peripheral blood. CDR3 region: CASSRREGRTDTQYF. The CDR3 DNA reads TGCGCCAGCAGTAGGCGGGAGGGCCGGACAGATACGCAGTATTTT.